This TCR beta chain is from a study of T-cell reconstitution after alpha-beta-depleted transplantation in children. Study findings and constraints: Counts and diversity of T cells one year after transplant came mostly from newly produced T cells. Alpha-beta T cells about two months after transplant reportedly derived from several hundred expanded graft clones.

Note on this clonotype: Its specificity is unknown.

The library targeted TCRbeta and was prepared with unique molecular identifiers. Via MiXCR, TCRdb re-called the PCR reads, giving one row per CDR3 protein. The repertoire holds about a million distinct CDR3 sequences, with about 29% as singletons. The CDR3 consists of 13 residues. From germline, CDR1 is KGHSH and CDR2 LQKENI. Trimming shortened V by 2 bases and J by 1 base, and 5 bases separated the two germline ends. The sample consisted of PBMCs, mostly from graft donor cells, taken 360 days after TCRalphabeta/CD19-depleted stem cell transplant. The V and J genes are TRBV18 and TRBJ1-1; D is ambiguous. The source is a boy younger than two who had a stem cell transplant for SCID, so the T cells may come from the graft donor. The DNA for the CDR3 is TGTGCCAGCTCACCAAAGGCGAACACTGAAGCTTTCTTT. It encodes CASSPKANTEAFF.